A selection of T cell receptor beta chains follows, all from one sample in a study of shared clonotypes between healthy human individuals. Produced via immunoSEQ multiplex PCR; TCRdb's table is partial and in-frame only. Of millions of clones listed, approximately 95% were seen once; the top ten hold roughly 1.1%. Specimen: naive CD8+ T cells sorted from blood. The source is a man between 18 and 35 years old in good health. Each CDR3 is given with its conserved first and last residue. The D gene is left open where the match is weak. The size field is filled for only some rows; it gives once, few, many or a size class.

>NA|TRBD2|TRBJ2-2|TRBV10-3
CAISESKAQGTSGVHANTGELFF
TGTGCCATCAGTGAGTCGAAAGCTCAGGGGACTAGCGGGGTACACGCGAACACCGGGGAGCTGTTTTTT
>NA|TRBD1|TRBJ1-2|TRBV29-1
CSVGDRETRGAYGYTF
TGCAGCGTCGGTGACAGGGAAACCCGAGGGGCCTATGGCTACACCTTC
>NA|TRBD1|TRBJ2-7|TRBV19
CASSPGQGAYEQYF
TGTGCCAGTAGCCCTGGACAGGGGGCCTACGAGCAGTACTTC
>NA|NA|TRBJ2-7|TRBV28
CASSLFDYEQYF
TGTGCCAGCAGTTTATTCGACTACGAGCAGTACTTC
>NA|TRBD1|TRBJ1-2|TRBV28
CASSLSPGTGGDYGYTF
TGTGCCAGCAGTTTATCCCCCGGGACAGGGGGCGACTATGGCTACACCTTC
>NA|TRBD1|TRBJ2-1|TRBV7-2
CASSSGTVNNEQFF
TGTGCCAGCAGCTCCGGGACAGTTAACAATGAGCAGTTCTTC
>NA|NA|TRBJ2-5|TRBV30
CAWSGGSVQETQYF
TGTGCCTGGAGTGGTGGATCGGTCCAAGAGACCCAGTACTTC
>NA|NA|TRBJ2-7|TRBV7-9
CASSSIPGEQYF
TGTGCCAGCAGCTCCATTCCGGGAGAGCAGTACTTC
>NA|NA|TRBJ2-1|TRBV27
CASSPPAGEQFF
TGTGCCAGCAGTCCCCCTGCTGGGGAGCAGTTCTTC
>NA|NA|TRBJ2-5|TRBV4-2
CASSKSGGPETQYF
TGTGCCAGCAGCAAATCAGGGGGGCCAGAGACCCAGTACTTC
>NA|TRBD2|TRBJ2-1|TRBV11-3
CASSSRLAGSPGEQFF
TGTGCCAGCAGCTCCAGACTAGCGGGGTCACCGGGTGAGCAGTTCTTC
>NA|NA|TRBJ2-7|TRBV27
CASSPPSYEQYF
TGTGCCAGCAGCCCCCCCTCCTACGAGCAGTACTTC
>NA|NA|TRBJ2-3|TRBV11-2
CASRHTRDGTTDTQYF
TGTGCCAGCAGGCACACCCGGGACGGGACCACAGATACGCAGTATTTT
>NA|TRBD1|TRBJ1-6|TRBV27
CASSLRQGDPYNSPLHF
TGTGCCAGCAGTCTCCGACAGGGTGACCCCTATAATTCACCCCTCCACTTT
>NA|TRBD1|TRBJ1-6|TRBV27
CASSLLTGAGSPLHF
TGTGCCAGCAGTTTACTGACAGGGGCAGGGTCACCCCTCCACTTT
>NA|NA|TRBJ1-2|TRBV5-1
CASSLDSGLGYGYTF
TGCGCCAGCAGCTTGGATTCAGGGTTGGGCTATGGCTACACCTTC
>NA|TRBD1|TRBJ1-5|TRBV19
CASSIRYLTGSFYQPQHF
TGTGCCAGTAGTATAAGGTATTTGACAGGGAGCTTTTATCAGCCCCAGCATTTT
>NA|NA|TRBJ2-5|TRBV9
CASSAYGGPGETQYF
TGTGCCAGCAGCGCGTACGGGGGGCCAGGGGAGACCCAGTACTTC
>NA|TRBD2|TRBJ2-3|TRBV4-3
CASSQDTGVTSGRGTDTQYF
TGCGCCAGCAGCCAAGATACAGGGGTGACTAGCGGGAGAGGGACAGATACGCAGTATTTT
>NA|TRBD1|TRBJ1-4|TRBV7-9
CASSSPFGTGGSYEKLFF
TGTGCCAGCAGCTCTCCTTTTGGGACAGGGGGCAGTTATGAAAAACTGTTTTTT
>NA|NA|TRBJ2-4|TRBV6-7
CASSYSSETGSKNIQYF
TGTGCCAGCAGTTACTCGAGTGAAACAGGATCCAAAAACATTCAGTACTTC
>NA|TRBD1|TRBJ2-7|TRBV27
CASSWGQYSYEQYF
TGTGCCAGCAGTTGGGGACAGTACTCCTACGAGCAGTACTTC
>NA|NA|TRBJ2-7|TRBV27
CASSPGPNNDEQYF
TGTGCCAGCAGCCCCGGGCCCAACAACGACGAGCAGTACTTC
>NA|NA|TRBJ2-7|TRBV10-2
CASRSIGALNEQYF
TGCGCCAGCAGGTCAATAGGGGCGCTCAACGAGCAGTACTTC
>NA|NA|TRBJ1-1|TRBV2
CASSASGLEAFF
TGTGCCAGCAGTGCCTCCGGGCTTGAAGCTTTCTTT
>NA|NA|TRBJ1-1|TRBV6-1
CASSEALYHGGDTEAFF
TGTGCCAGCAGTGAAGCGCTTTACCACGGGGGGGACACTGAAGCTTTCTTT
>NA|NA|TRBJ2-3|TRBV5-1
CASSPSSSTDTQYF
TGCGCCAGCAGCCCTTCGTCCTCCACAGATACGCAGTATTTT
>NA|TRBD2|TRBJ2-5|TRBV7-9
CASSVGTSGVSETQYF
TGTGCCAGCAGCGTGGGGACTAGCGGGGTATCGGAGACCCAGTACTTC
>NA|NA|TRBJ2-1|TRBV7-6
CASSPTQGLSYNEQFF
TGTGCCAGCAGCCCAACCCAGGGGCTATCTTACAATGAGCAGTTCTTC
>NA|NA|TRBJ2-7|TRBV4-1
CASSLNSYEQYF
TGCGCCAGCAGCCTAAACTCCTACGAGCAGTACTTC
>NA|NA|TRBJ1-1|TRBV6-5
CASSYREGVNTEAFF
TGTGCCAGCAGTTACCGGGAGGGGGTGAACACTGAAGCTTTCTTT
>NA|NA|TRBJ2-7|TRBV27
CASSPSIGERVGDEQYF
TGTGCCAGCAGCCCCTCTATAGGGGAAAGAGTCGGCGACGAGCAGTACTTC
>NA|NA|TRBJ1-2|TRBV5-1
CASSSLFQGGDYGYTF
TGCGCCAGCAGCTCCCTGTTTCAGGGTGGAGACTATGGCTACACCTTC
>once|TRBD2|TRBJ2-5|TRBV10-2
CASSDAGGAGGQETQYF
TGCGCCAGCAGTGATGCGGGCGGAGCGGGGGGGCAAGAGACCCAGTACTTC
>once|NA|TRBJ1-4|TRBV2
CASSGRGGQGMTNEKLFF
TGTGCCAGCAGTGGTCGTGGCGGGCAGGGCATGACTAATGAAAAACTGTTTTTT
>NA|TRBD2|TRBJ2-1|TRBV5-1
CASSFLTGGTDEQFF
TGCGCCAGCAGCTTTTTAACGGGAGGTACGGATGAGCAGTTCTTC
>few|NA|TRBJ2-3|TRBV9
CASSVSRAGLTDTQYF
TGTGCCAGCAGCGTGTCCAGGGCGGGGCTTACAGATACGCAGTATTTT
>NA|TRBD1|TRBJ2-7|TRBV9
CASSKGQGVGYEQYF
TGTGCCAGCAGCAAGGGACAGGGGGTTGGATACGAGCAGTACTTC
>NA|NA|TRBJ1-2|TRBV29-1
CSVPARTFYGYTF
TGCAGCGTCCCCGCACGGACCTTCTATGGCTACACCTTC
>NA|NA|TRBJ1-2|TRBV9
CASSVPGLGGYTF
TGTGCCAGCAGCGTTCCGGGGCTGGGTGGCTACACCTTC
>NA|TRBD1|TRBJ2-2|TRBV19
CASSGTENTGELFF
TGTGCCAGTAGCGGGACAGAAAACACCGGGGAGCTGTTTTTT
>once|NA|TRBJ2-5|TRBV6-6
CASSYLTDQETQYF
TGTGCCAGCAGTTACCTCACGGACCAAGAGACCCAGTACTTC
>NA|NA|TRBJ2-2|TRBV11-2
CASSLDFRTFGELFF
TGTGCCAGCAGCTTAGATTTCCGGACCTTCGGGGAGCTGTTTTTT
>NA|TRBD2|TRBJ2-7|TRBV9
CASSAGTSDTYEQYF
TGTGCCAGCAGCGCAGGGACTAGCGACACCTACGAGCAGTACTTC
>NA|TRBD1|TRBJ2-2|TRBV5-4
CASSYGTGTGELFF
TGTGCCAGCAGCTACGGGACAGGGACCGGGGAGCTGTTTTTT
>once|NA|TRBJ2-7|TRBV25-1
CASSGPQADHRNEQYF
TGTGCCAGCAGCGGCCCCCAGGCCGACCATAGGAACGAGCAGTACTTC
>NA|NA|TRBJ1-2|TRBV11-2
CASSLDQGGYTF
TGTGCCAGCAGCTTAGATCAGGGAGGCTACACCTTC